The TCR beta chain under discussion was sequenced for a study of T cell responses to AZD1222 COVID-19 vaccine (dated by TCRdb to the early 2020s). Some background on the complete study: AZD1222 recipients whose second dose came at about 4 weeks and those whose second dose came at about 12 weeks were combined into one group, since spike-specific TCR depth and breadth did not differ between the two schedules. A total of 233 trial participants underwent TCR sequencing, of whom 200 to 220 received two doses of AZD1222 and about 25 received two doses of the MenACWY control vaccine. Trial participants were enrolled by age into 18-55, 56-69 and 70-plus year subgroups, with around 140, 26 and 57 TCR-sequenced participants respectively. On the study overall, not on this receptor specifically: Nearly half of unique spike-specific TCRs reportedly recognized epitopes outside regions mutated in the B.1.351 and B.1.1.7 variants. Because no samples from the day 14 peak response were available, repertoires could be characterized only after the peak T cell response. CD4 TCRs associated with the vaccine covered the entire spike protein, and the dominant responses were in regions 160-218 and 743-854. Participants were mostly white British and included more females than males, and it was suggested by the authors that clonal diversity may have been underestimated. A significant rise in spike-specific TCR breadth and depth was observed after two AZD1222 doses relative to day 0 and relative to MenACWY recipients. The 56-69-year group was small, and its depth increase did not reach significance, likely because of low power. Conclusions about previously exposed vaccinees are limited because only a handful of AZD1222 recipients were SARS-CoV-2 seropositive at baseline.

On this clone: Its recognized antigen is unknown. Base qualities are not recorded, but no much larger clone differs from it by a single base.

The CDR3 regions of human TCRbeta chains were analyzed by immunosequencing. On the study's bioinformatics: Repertoire TCRs were matched against a reference library of SARS-CoV-2-specific TCRs generated with the MIRA antigen-specificity platform. Breadth meant the fraction of unique TCRs that were SARS-CoV-2-associated, whereas depth meant the fraction of total T cells that were SARS-CoV-2-associated. Using the MIRA data, each spike-specific TCR was assigned both to the spike region to which the TCR was reactive and to a CD4 or CD8 class. Log10-transformed breadth and depth values were compared by one-way ANOVA with Sidak's multiple comparisons tests. TCRdb took this table from immuneACCESS and kept in-frame rearrangements with V and J called. Such tables lack part of the clones; where checked against another copy, unresolved V genes explain under half of the gap, and the rest is unexplained. V, J and clone size were drawn from that table, and D and trimming were deduced from the DNA. The sample has about 110,000 clones on record, 87% of them singletons. The ten top clones hold roughly 5.3% of the sample.

Sample time point, as interpreted from the label and publication: baseline before first vaccination. Vaccinee samples came from UK trials COV001 and COV002, including a single-blind randomized controlled phase 2/3 trial of AZD1222 (ChAdOx1 nCoV-19) in healthy adults. For TCRbeta chain sequencing, PBMC samples were collected from trial participants at day 0 and at day 28 after the second dose. CDR1 and CDR2 are read off the germline V gene (reference sequence) as GTSNPN and SVGIG. V was cut back by 8 bases and J by 4 bases, leaving a gap of 12 bases between them. From its cysteine to its phenylalanine, the CDR3 spans 12 amino acids. The sequence is cut down to CDR3 DNA, 36 bases in frame from base 1.

The TCR originated in an adult in good health. Here the chain combines TRBV30 and TRBJ2-1, and possibly TRBD2, on 5 matching bases. This specimen was peripheral blood, taken on day 0 of AZD1222 vaccination. CDR3 loop: CAGGSGYNEQFF. The DNA sequence reads TGTGCCGGTGGAAGCGGTTACAATGAGCAGTTCTTC.